The 28 T cell receptor beta chains below were found in one sample sequenced in a study of blood T cell repertoires in COVID-19. Clones were read by immunoSEQ multiplex PCR, and TCRdb kept only the in-frame ones, dropping some. The sample holds nearly 350,000 clones, about 83% seen once. Sample: peripheral blood. The receptors were gathered from a man between 25 and 39 years old with active or convalescent COVID-19.

The rearrangement uses TRBV6-5 and TRBJ1-2; D is perhaps TRBD1 (5 bases). Looked up from germline, CDR1 is MNHEY and CDR2 is SVGAGI. The length of the CDR3 is 14 residues. Trimming left V 7 bases short and J 0 bases short, with 12 bases between. The chain's CDR3 is CASTLDRSNYGYTF. The DNA for the CDR3 is TGTGCCAGCACCTTAGACAGATCTAACTATGGCTACACCTTC.

The V call is TRBV27, the J call TRBJ2-1; 12 nucleotides align to TRBD2. The germline V gene has CDR1 MNHEY and CDR2 SMNVEV (reference sequence). The CDR3 sequence is 19 residues long. The junction had 11 bases not matched to a gene; V was cut back by 5 bases and J by 0 bases. CDR3 DNA: TGTGCCAGCAGTCCGCGACTAGCGGGGGCTTCGAGCTCCTACAATGAGCAGTTCTTC. Protein: CASSPRLAGASSSYNEQFF.

There are a few counts of this clone. V usage is TRBV5-5 and J usage is TRBJ1-6; 8 bases map to TRBD1. The CDR3 runs 14 residues. Germline V gene data show CDR1 as SGHKS and CDR2 as YYEKEE (reference sequence). V was clipped by 4 bases and J by 4 bases; unmatched bases: 1. In nucleotides, the CDR3 is TGTGCCAGCAGCAGGACAGGGTATAATTCACCCCTCCACTTT. Its protein product is CASSRTGYNSPLHF. Looking up the rest from reference TRBV5-5 and TRBJ1-6 gives the full variable domain: DAGVTQSPTHLIKTRGQQVTLRCSPISGHKSVSWYQQVLGQGPQFIFQYYEKEERGRGNFPDRFSARQFPNYSSELNVNALLLGDSALYLCASSRTGYNSPLHFGNGTRLTVT.

This chain links TRBV27 with TRBJ2-1; D ambiguous. V lost 5 bases and J lost 3, with 11 bases in between. Germline V lookup: CDR1 MNHEY, CDR2 SMNVEV (reference sequence). The CDR3 consists of 14 residues. The CDR3 region is CASSATSGYNEQFF. CDR3 DNA sequence: TGTGCCAGCAGTGCTACCTCGGGCTACAATGAGCAGTTCTTC.

The chain links TRBV5-6 to TRBJ1-2; no clear D. The CDR3 sequence is 11 residues long. The germline V and J ends were trimmed by 2 bases and 4 bases, with 3 bases remaining between them. Germline values: CDR1 SGHDT, CDR2 YYEEEE. This chain's CDR3 is CASSLLYGYTF. The CDR3 DNA reads TGTGCCAGCAGCTTACTCTATGGCTACACCTTC.

The rearrangement uses TRBV5-6 and TRBJ2-5; 7 bases fit TRBD2. From germline, CDR1 is SGHDT and CDR2 YYEEEE. The J segment lost 5 bases and the V segment lost 6 bases, leaving 22 bases of the junction unmatched. The CDR3 has 18 residues. This chain's CDR3 is CASKTNPATALGRETQYF. The CDR3, as DNA: TGTGCCAGCAAAACTAATCCTGCGACAGCCCTCGGGAGGGAGACCCAGTACTTC.

The rearrangement uses TRBV15 and TRBJ1-3; possible D gene TRBD1, 5 bases. Germline V gene sequence: CDR1 LNHNV, CDR2 YYDKDF (reference sequence). The V gene lost 5 bases and the J gene lost 4 bases, with 9 bases spanning the gap. This CDR3 has 13 amino acids. The CDR3 here is CATSARQGNTIYF. The CDR3 coding sequence is TGTGCCACCAGCGCAAGACAGGGAAACACCATATATTTT.

The rearrangement links TRBV6-1 to TRBJ1-1, with D perhaps TRBD1 (6 bases). This CDR3 comprises 14 residues. The germline gives CDR1 MNHNS, CDR2 SASEGT. The V end lost 2 bases, the J end lost 0 bases, and 7 bases lay between the germline ends. The CDR3 spells CASSEQGMNTEAFF. The CDR3 bases are TGTGCCAGCAGTGAACAGGGGATGAACACTGAAGCTTTCTTT.

This chain joins TRBV5-1 and TRBJ2-4, with TRBD1 matching over 8 bases. This CDR3 spans 15 amino acids. The ends lost 3 bases at V and 5 bases at J; junction bases unmatched: 7. Germline V lookup: CDR1 SGHRS, CDR2 YFSETQ. The DNA of the CDR3 is TGCGCCAGCAGCTCTGGACAGGGAAAGGAAAACATTCAGTACTTC. This encodes CASSSGQGKENIQYF.

The chain links TRBV11-2 to TRBJ2-1; 11 bases map to TRBD2. Germline values: CDR1 SGHAT, CDR2 FQNNGV. The junction had 2 bases not matched to a gene; V was cut back by 6 bases and J by 4 bases. CDR3 length: 14 residues. The CDR3 reads CASRGTSGYNEQFF. CDR3 DNA: TGTGCCAGCAGGGGGACTAGCGGATACAATGAGCAGTTCTTC.

This sequence joins TRBV5-1 and TRBJ2-7; 9 bases line up with TRBD1. CDR3 length equals 16 residues. Trimming removed 4 bases from V and 3 bases from J; junction bases left unmatched: 11. Germline loops: CDR1 SGHRS, CDR2 YFSETQ. The CDR3 bases are TGCGCCAGCAGCCCGGGGGACAGGGAGTTTCTCTACGAGCAGTACTTC. This translates into CASSPGDREFLYEQYF.

The chain combines TRBV29-1 with TRBJ1-2; 7 positions match TRBD1. The CDR3 covers 15 residues. Trimming removed 3 bases from V and 3 bases from J; junction bases left unmatched: 10. Germline assignment: CDR1 SQVTM and CDR2 ANQGSEA. The CDR3 coding sequence is TGCAGCGTTGAGGCCGGCCCAGGGGGTTACTATGGCTACACCTTC. Translated, it gives CSVEAGPGGYYGYTF.

A single count supports this clone. V gene TRBV7-9 combines with J gene TRBJ2-3; 11 bases are a match to TRBD2. V dropped 5 bases and J dropped 2; count of bases not matched to a gene: 6. Per germline, CDR1 SEHNR and CDR2 FQNEAQ (reference sequence). This CDR3 has 16 amino acids. CDR3 loop: CASSLGTSGYTDTQYF. Here the CDR3 DNA reads TGTGCCAGCAGCCTAGGGACTAGCGGCTACACAGATACGCAGTATTTT.

CDR3 sequence: CASSPPSGERGEKLFF. CDR3 sequence (DNA): TGTGCCAGCTCACCCCCGTCGGGGGAGCGAGGAGAAAAACTGTTTTTT. The chain couples TRBV18 to TRBJ1-4; tentatively, D is TRBD1 (5 bases). The CDR3 has 16 amino acids. V lost 3 bases to trimming and J lost 8 bases, with 19 bases between them. Germline V gives CDR1 KGHSH, CDR2 LQKENI.

The V and J genes are TRBV19 and TRBJ2-7; a weak D match, TRBD2 (5 bases). CDR1 and CDR2 from the germline V gene are LNHDA and SQIVND (reference sequence). Deletions cut 6 bases from V and 3 bases from J, with 15 bases between. The CDR3 covers 14 residues. The CDR3 region is CASSPGVDGYEQYF. The DNA of the CDR3 is TGTGCCAGTAGCCCCGGGGTTGATGGCTACGAGCAGTACTTC.

The V and J genes are TRBV13 and TRBJ1-2; no definite D call. V lost 2 bases to trimming and J lost 0 bases, with 4 bases between them. CDR3 length: 13 residues. Germline CDR1 is PRHDT and CDR2 is FYEKMQ (reference sequence). Written as DNA, the CDR3 is TGTGCCAGCAGCTTACAGGCTAACTATGGCTACACCTTC. Protein: CASSLQANYGYTF. Drawing the rest from reference TRBV13 and TRBJ1-2, the complete variable domain is AAGVIQSPRHLIKEKRETATLKCYPIPRHDTVYWYQQGPGQDPQFLISFYEKMQSDKGSIPDRFSAQQFSDYHSELNMSSLELGDSALYFCASSLQANYGYTFGSGTRLTVV.

Concerning this clone: In the same sample, other DNA sequences code for this CDR3. The rearrangement uses TRBV5-4 and TRBJ1-2; no firm D call. Germline V gives CDR1 SGHNT, CDR2 YYREEE (reference sequence). V gave up 1 base and J gave up 2 bases, with 6 bases separating them. The CDR3 length is 13 residues. This CDR3 is CASSLSGNYGYTF. DNA for the CDR3: TGTGCCAGCAGCTTGAGCGGGAACTATGGCTACACCTTC.

The gene calls are TRBV7-2 and TRBJ2-4, with D uncertain. Trimming took off 2 bases at V and 5 bases at J, with 7 bases between the two ends. This CDR3 contains 13 residues. Germline loops: CDR1 SGHTA, CDR2 FQGNSA. The CDR3 is CASSLYLENIQYF. The DNA for the CDR3 is TGTGCCAGCAGCTTATATCTAGAAAACATTCAGTACTTC.

The chain couples TRBV19 to TRBJ1-1; 7 nucleotides agree with TRBD1. Germline CDR1 and CDR2: LNHDA and SQIVND (reference sequence). The CDR3 sequence is 15 residues long. J gave up 4 bases and V 7 bases, and 12 bases lay outside the gene matches. The CDR3 sequence: CASTIGDRFSTEAFF. The DNA for the CDR3 is TGTGCCAGTACTATCGGGGACAGATTTAGCACTGAAGCTTTCTTT.

V gene TRBV3-1 (or the pseudogene TRBV3-2) combines with J gene TRBJ1-2; weak D call: TRBD1 (6 bases). Germline V gives CDR1 LGHDT, CDR2 YNNKEL (reference sequence). The CDR3 has 15 residues. V was cut by 0 bases and J by 8 bases, with 16 bases left in between. The CDR3 DNA reads TGTGCCAGCAGCCAAGATCAGTGGGGGCCGGGCGGCTACACCTTC. Amino acids: CASSQDQWGPGGYTF.

This chain connects TRBV5-5 to TRBJ1-6, with 8 bases that match TRBD1. The CDR3 is made up of 14 amino acids. Per the germline V gene, CDR1 is SGHKS and CDR2 is YYEKEE (reference sequence). Germline trimming cut 3 bases from V and 9 bases from J; bases unmatched to any gene: 5. Here the CDR3 reads CASSSGQGGSPLHF. The CDR3, as DNA: TGTGCCAGCAGCTCTGGACAGGGCGGTTCACCCCTCCACTTT.

V usage is TRBV6-1 and J usage is TRBJ1-4; no reliable D call. The V gene lost 0 bases and the J gene lost 11 bases, with 16 bases spanning the gap. The CDR3 spans 15 residues. Germline CDR1 is MNHNS and CDR2 is SASEGT. The CDR3, as DNA: TGTGCCAGCAGTGAAGCGTACAGTGATCCAAGGAAACTGTTTTTT. Encoded protein: CASSEAYSDPRKLFF.

The chain uses TRBV20-1 and TRBJ2-3; 8 bases are shared with TRBD2. Per germline, CDR1 DFQATT and CDR2 SNEGSKA (reference sequence). This CDR3 has 17 amino acids. The V segment lost 3 bases and the J segment 0 bases; nucleotides outside the gene matches: 11. The CDR3 region has the DNA TGCAGTGCTAGTCCTTTCCAAGCGGGAGAGAGCACAGATACGCAGTATTTT. Protein: CSASPFQAGESTDTQYF.

This sequence joins TRBV5-6 and TRBJ2-1; TRBD2 matches 9 bases. Germline V gene data show CDR1 as SGHDT and CDR2 as YYEEEE. The CDR3 spans 15 residues. The V segment lost 4 bases and the J segment 13 bases; nucleotides outside the gene matches: 15. CDR3: CASSIAGDEGLLQFF. DNA for the CDR3: TGTGCCAGCAGCATAGCGGGAGACGAGGGCCTTTTACAGTTCTTC.

This chain connects TRBV4-3 to TRBJ2-7; D is unclear. The length of the CDR3 is 14 residues. Trimming removed 0 bases at V and 6 bases at J, with 12 bases between. Germline assignment: CDR1 LGHNA and CDR2 YSLEER. CDR3 in DNA: TGCGCCAGCAGCCAAGATAGTCTCAACGGCGAGCAGTACTTC. It is translated as CASSQDSLNGEQYF.

The J gene is TRBJ1-1, the V gene TRBV18; D gene unclear. The CDR3 spans 14 residues. Germline loops: CDR1 KGHSH, CDR2 LQKENI. V shed 3 bases and J shed 1 base, with 9 bases lying between them. In nucleotides, the CDR3 is TGTGCCAGCTCACCGCAGGCCCCGAACACTGAAGCTTTCTTT. Translating it yields CASSPQAPNTEAFF.

This clone was seen just once. The rearrangement links TRBV18 to TRBJ2-1, with 7 bases fitting TRBD2. In germline, CDR1 is KGHSH, CDR2 LQKENI. The J segment lost 4 bases and the V segment lost 3 bases, leaving 3 bases of the junction unmatched. The CDR3 is made up of 14 amino acids. CDR3 bases: TGTGCCAGCTCACCGGGGGGGGTTTACAATGAGCAGTTCTTC. Translation: CASSPGGVYNEQFF.

The chain couples TRBV2 to TRBJ2-7, with 11 bases lining up with TRBD2. Germline CDR1 SNHLY, CDR2 FYNNEI. This CDR3 is 16 amino acids long. V gave up 9 bases and J gave up 5 bases; unmatched junction bases: 15. CDR3 sequence: CARSDPTSGRGHEQYF. In nucleotides, the CDR3 is TGTGCCAGATCGGATCCTACTAGCGGGAGAGGGCACGAGCAGTACTTC.